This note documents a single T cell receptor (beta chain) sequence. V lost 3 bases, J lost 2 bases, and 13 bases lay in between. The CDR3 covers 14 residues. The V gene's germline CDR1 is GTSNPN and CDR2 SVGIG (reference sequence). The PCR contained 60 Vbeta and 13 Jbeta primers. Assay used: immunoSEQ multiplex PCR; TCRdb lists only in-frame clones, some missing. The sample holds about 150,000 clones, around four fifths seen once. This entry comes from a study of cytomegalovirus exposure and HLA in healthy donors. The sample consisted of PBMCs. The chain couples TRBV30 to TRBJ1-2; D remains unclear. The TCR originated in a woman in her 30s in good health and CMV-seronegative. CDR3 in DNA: TGTGCCTGGAGGGCCGCCGACACCAACTATGGCTACACCTTC. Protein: CAWRAADTNYGYTF.